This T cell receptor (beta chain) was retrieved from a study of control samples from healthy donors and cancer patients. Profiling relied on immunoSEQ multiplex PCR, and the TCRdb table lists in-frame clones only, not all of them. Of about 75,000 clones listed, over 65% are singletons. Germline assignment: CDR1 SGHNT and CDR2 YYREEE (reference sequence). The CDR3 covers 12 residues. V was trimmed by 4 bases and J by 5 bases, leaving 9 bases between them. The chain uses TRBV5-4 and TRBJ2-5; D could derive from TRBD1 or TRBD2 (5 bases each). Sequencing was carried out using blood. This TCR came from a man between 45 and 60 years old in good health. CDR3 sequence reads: CASSPEGETQYF. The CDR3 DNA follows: TGTGCCAGCAGCCCCGAGGGGGAGACCCAGTACTTC.